Listed below are T cell receptor beta chains from one sample, sequenced in a study of breast tumors, draining lymph nodes, adjacent tissues. From the multiplex PCR reads, TCRdb called clonotypes with MiXCR, one entry per CDR3 protein. The top ten clones hold around 4% of a sample with 150,000 to 200,000 distinct CDR3 sequences, around a third of them seen once. Source material: axillary lymph node tissue. These receptors were collected from a female donor with breast cancer. Some clones in this sample may be carry-over from other donors' samples. CDR3s include the opening cysteine and the closing phenylalanine or tryptophan. D genes are given only for firm matches. Rows may omit the clone size; those that give it use once, few, many or a size class.

clone size	V gene	J gene	D gene	CDR3 protein	CDR3 DNA
many	TRBV13	TRBJ2-7	NA	CASSLVDSYEQYF	TGTGCCAGCAGCTTGGTTGATTCCTACGAGCAGTACTTC
many	TRBV19	TRBJ1-3	TRBD1	CASTTGGGNTIYF	TGTGCCAGTACCACAGGGGGAGGAAACACCATATATTTT
NA	TRBV20-1	TRBJ2-4	NA	CSASPGLAKNIQYF	TGCAGTGCTAGTCCGGGCTTAGCCAAAAACATTCAGTACTTC
many	TRBV6-5	TRBJ1-6	NA	CASRTSSSYNSPLHF	TGTGCCAGTCGGACTTCCAGCTCCTATAATTCACCCCTCCACTTT
NA	TRBV2	TRBJ1-5	NA	CASSEFLAGGNQPQHF	TGTGCCAGCAGTGAATTTCTAGCGGGGGGCAATCAGCCCCAGCATTTT
few	TRBV2	TRBJ1-1	TRBD1	CASRALDRGAFF	TGTGCCAGCAGGGCGCTGGACAGGGGTGCTTTCTTT
few	TRBV5-6	TRBJ2-7	TRBD1	CASSPGQALYEQYF	TGTGCCAGCAGCCCAGGACAGGCTCTCTACGAGCAGTACTTC
NA	TRBV5-8	TRBJ2-2	NA	CASSLGGGGTGELFF	TGTGCCAGCAGCTTGGGCGGGGGCGGAACCGGGGAGCTGTTTTTT
many	TRBV9	TRBJ2-1	TRBD2	CASSVGVGLAGNNEQFF	TGTGCCAGCAGCGTAGGAGTCGGTCTAGCGGGCAACAATGAGCAGTTCTTC
few	TRBV5-8	TRBJ2-5	NA	CASTTPDRYQETQYF	TGTGCCAGCACCACACCGGACAGATACCAAGAGACCCAGTACTTC